This T cell receptor beta chain was sequenced in a study of regulatory T cells in long-lasting Graves disease. Study observations and caveats: Patients with persistent disease shared 2,500 or so public clonotypes, outpacing the 966 shared by new patients.

Time point indicated: newly diagnosed GD, antithyroid drugs for less than 3 months. RNA extracted from PBMCs served as the sequencing template. This clonotype was picked up many times. Antigen specificity is unknown. The TCR beta library used iRepertoire HTBI primers with Arm-PCR amplification of CDR3. TCRdb re-analysed the multiplex PCR reads in MiXCR, keeping a single row per CDR3 protein. Of approximately 490,000 distinct CDR3 sequences listed, around 15% are singletons. J was trimmed by 7 bases and V by 4 bases; bases with no gene match: 10. Germline V gene sequence: CDR1 MDHEN, CDR2 SYDVKM. CDR3 length equals 15 residues. This sample was also put to use in a study of T cells in Graves' hyperthyroidism and ophthalmopathy.

This clonotype originated in a man aged 35 to 55 with Graves disease. V and J are TRBV28 and TRBJ2-7, with 10 bases matching TRBD1. Sequenced material: peripheral blood mononuclear cells (PBMCs), taken at new diagnosis, from a patient treated with antithyroid drugs. CDR3 DNA sequence: TGTGCCAGCAGTTCCCGGACAGGGGGAAGAGGAGAGCAGTACTTC. Encoded protein: CASSSRTGGRGEQYF.